Below, 4 T cell receptor beta chains from the same sample are listed, as sequenced in a study of cytomegalovirus exposure and HLA in healthy donors. The PCR made use of 60 Vbeta and 13 Jbeta primers. Measured with immunoSEQ multiplex PCR; TCRdb has only the in-frame clones, and not every one. The table shows under 200,000 clones, with approximately 82% occurring only once. Material: PBMCs. The receptors shown here come from a man in his forties in good health and CMV-seropositive.

The V gene is TRBV4-1, the J gene TRBJ2-2; 8 bases match TRBD1. Germline V gene sequence: CDR1 MGHRA, CDR2 YSYEKL. The CDR3 length is 16 residues. With 4 bases clipped from V and 4 bases from J, the junction kept 8 bases outside the gene matches. The CDR3 DNA reads TGCGCCAGCAGCCCCCTCAGGACAGGGTCCACCGGGGAGCTGTTTTTT. This translates into CASSPLRTGSTGELFF.

In its sample, this clone was seen a few times. Here the CDR3 DNA reads TGTGCCAGCATGGGAGGGGGTCGGGGCGAGCAGTACTTC. Translating gives CASMGGGRGEQYF. The chain uses TRBV6-5 and TRBJ2-7, with D perhaps TRBD2 (7 bases). V lost 7 bases to trimming and J lost 6 bases, with 16 bases between them. The CDR3 runs to 13 residues. The germline gives CDR1 MNHEY, CDR2 SVGAGI.

V and J are TRBV30 and TRBJ2-7, with 7 bases fitting TRBD2. The V and J ends lost 3 bases and 1 base, in that order; junction bases with no gene match: 9. Germline V gene lookup returns CDR1 GTSNPN and CDR2 SVGIG (reference sequence). The CDR3 has 15 residues. For the CDR3, the DNA is TGTGCCTGGAGCGACTCAGCGGGATCTTCCTACGAGCAGTACTTC. Translation gives CAWSDSAGSSYEQYF. Filled out from reference TRBV30 and TRBJ2-7, the complete variable domain reads SQTIHQWPATLVQPVGSPLSLECTVEGTSNPNLYWYRQAAGRGLQLLFYSVGIGQISSEVPQNLSASRPQDRQFILSSKKLLLSDSGFYLCAWSDSAGSSYEQYFGPGTRLTVT.

This clone has more than one count but fewer than ten. The rearrangement uses TRBV19 and TRBJ1-2; D perhaps matches TRBD1 (6 bases). The CDR3 totals 15 residues. Germline CDR1 LNHDA, CDR2 SQIVND (reference sequence). Trimming left V 8 bases short and J 4 bases short, with 20 bases between. CDR3 residues: CASLDRGASPYGYTF. Here the CDR3 DNA reads TGTGCCAGTCTCGATCGGGGGGCCTCCCCCTATGGCTACACCTTC.